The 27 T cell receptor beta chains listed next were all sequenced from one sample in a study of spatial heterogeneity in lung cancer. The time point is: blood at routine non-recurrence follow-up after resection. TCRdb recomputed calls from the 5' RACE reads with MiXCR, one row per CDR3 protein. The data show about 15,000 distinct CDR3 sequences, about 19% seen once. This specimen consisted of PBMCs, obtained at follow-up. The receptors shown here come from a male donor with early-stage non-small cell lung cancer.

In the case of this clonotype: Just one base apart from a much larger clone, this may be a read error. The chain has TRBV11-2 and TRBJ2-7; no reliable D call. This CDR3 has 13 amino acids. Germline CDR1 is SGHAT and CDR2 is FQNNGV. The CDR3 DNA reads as TGTCCCAGCAGCTTCGGGTTATCCTACGAGCAGTACTTC. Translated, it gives CPSSFGLSYEQYF. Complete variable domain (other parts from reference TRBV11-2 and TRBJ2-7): EAGVAQSPRYKIIEKRQSVAFWCNPISGHATLYWYQQILGQGPKLLIQFQNNGVVDDSQLPKDRFSAERLKGVDSTLKIQPAKLEDSAVYLCPSSFGLSYEQYFGPGTRLTVT.

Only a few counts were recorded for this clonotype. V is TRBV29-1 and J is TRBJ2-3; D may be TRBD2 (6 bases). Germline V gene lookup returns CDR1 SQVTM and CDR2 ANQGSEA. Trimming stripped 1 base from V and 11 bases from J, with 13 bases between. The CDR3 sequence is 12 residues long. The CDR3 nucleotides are TGCAGCGTTGAAGGGGGGACTGGGGTGCAGTATTTT. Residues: CSVEGGTGVQYF.

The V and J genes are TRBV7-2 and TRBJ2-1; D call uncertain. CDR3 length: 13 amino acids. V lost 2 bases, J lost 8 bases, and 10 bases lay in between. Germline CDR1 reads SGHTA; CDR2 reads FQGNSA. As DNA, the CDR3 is TGTGCCAGCAGCTTAAGTCCTGGGGATGAGCAGTTCTTC. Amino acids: CASSLSPGDEQFF.

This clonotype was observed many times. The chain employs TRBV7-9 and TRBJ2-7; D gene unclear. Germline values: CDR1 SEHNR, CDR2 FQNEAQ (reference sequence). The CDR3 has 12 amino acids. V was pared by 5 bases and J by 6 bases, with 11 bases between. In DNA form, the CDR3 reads TGTGCCAGCAGCCCAAGCTCTGGCGAGCAGTACTTC. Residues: CASSPSSGEQYF.

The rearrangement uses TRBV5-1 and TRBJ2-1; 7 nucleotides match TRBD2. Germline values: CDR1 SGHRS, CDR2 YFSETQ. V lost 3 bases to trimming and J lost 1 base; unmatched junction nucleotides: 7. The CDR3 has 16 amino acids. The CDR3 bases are TGCGCCAGCAGCTCTCGGGAGGCGCAGTCCTACAATGAGCAGTTCTTC. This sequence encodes CASSSREAQSYNEQFF.

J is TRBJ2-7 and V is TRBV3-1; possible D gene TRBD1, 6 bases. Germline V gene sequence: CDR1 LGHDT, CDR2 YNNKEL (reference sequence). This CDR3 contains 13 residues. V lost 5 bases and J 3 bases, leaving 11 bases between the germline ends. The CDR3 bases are TGTGCCAGCAGCTCCGGACAGTACTACGAGCAGTACTTC. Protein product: CASSSGQYYEQYF.

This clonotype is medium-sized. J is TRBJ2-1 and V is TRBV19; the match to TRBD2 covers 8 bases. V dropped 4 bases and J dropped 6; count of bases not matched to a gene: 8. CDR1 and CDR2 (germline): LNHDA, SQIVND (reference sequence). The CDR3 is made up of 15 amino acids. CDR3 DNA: TGTGCCAGTAGTACCATAGCGGGGTCTATCAATGAGCAGTTCTTC. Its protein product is CASSTIAGSINEQFF.

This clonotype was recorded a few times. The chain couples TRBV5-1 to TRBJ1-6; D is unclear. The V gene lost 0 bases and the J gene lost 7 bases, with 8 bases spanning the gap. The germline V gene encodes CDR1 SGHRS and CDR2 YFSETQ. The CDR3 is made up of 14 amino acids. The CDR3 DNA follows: TGCGCCAGCAGCTTGGAAGGGAAGAATTCACCCCTCCACTTT. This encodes CASSLEGKNSPLHF.

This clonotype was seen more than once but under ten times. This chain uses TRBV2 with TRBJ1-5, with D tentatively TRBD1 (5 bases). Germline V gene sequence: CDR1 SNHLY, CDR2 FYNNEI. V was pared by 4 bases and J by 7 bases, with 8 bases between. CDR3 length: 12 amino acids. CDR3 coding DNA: TGTGCCAGCAGTGTGGGGGGGCAGCCCCAGCATTTT. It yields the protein CASSVGGQPQHF.

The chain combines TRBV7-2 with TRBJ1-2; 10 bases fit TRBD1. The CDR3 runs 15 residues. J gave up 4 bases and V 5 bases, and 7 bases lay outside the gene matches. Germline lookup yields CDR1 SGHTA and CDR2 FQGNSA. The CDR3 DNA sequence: TGTGCCAGCAGCAAGACAGGGGGCGTCCGCTATGGCTACACCTTC. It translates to CASSKTGGVRYGYTF.

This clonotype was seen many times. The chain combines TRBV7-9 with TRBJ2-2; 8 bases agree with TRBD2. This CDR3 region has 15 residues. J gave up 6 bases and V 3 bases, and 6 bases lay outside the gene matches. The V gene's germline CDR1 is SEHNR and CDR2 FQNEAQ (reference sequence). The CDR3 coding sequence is TGTGCCAGCAGCTTTGGAAGCGGGGGACCCGGGGAGCTGTTTTTT. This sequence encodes CASSFGSGGPGELFF.

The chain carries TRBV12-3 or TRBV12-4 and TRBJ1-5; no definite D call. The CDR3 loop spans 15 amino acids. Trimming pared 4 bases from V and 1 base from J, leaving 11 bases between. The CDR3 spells CASSYGSGSNQPQHF. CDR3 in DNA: TGTGCCAGCAGTTATGGCAGCGGGAGCAATCAGCCCCAGCATTTT.

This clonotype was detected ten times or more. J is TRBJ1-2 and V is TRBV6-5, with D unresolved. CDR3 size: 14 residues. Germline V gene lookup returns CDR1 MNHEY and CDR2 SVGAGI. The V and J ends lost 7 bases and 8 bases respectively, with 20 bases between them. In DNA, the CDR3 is TGTGCCAGCACGAGAGGGCCGCTTTCTTGGGGCTACACCTTC. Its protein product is CASTRGPLSWGYTF.

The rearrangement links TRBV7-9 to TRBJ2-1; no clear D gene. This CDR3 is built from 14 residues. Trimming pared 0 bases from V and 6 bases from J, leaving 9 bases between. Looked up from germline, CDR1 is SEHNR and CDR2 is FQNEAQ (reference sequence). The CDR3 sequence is CASSLASQVNEQFF. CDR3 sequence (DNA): TGTGCCAGCAGCTTAGCATCCCAGGTCAATGAGCAGTTCTTC.

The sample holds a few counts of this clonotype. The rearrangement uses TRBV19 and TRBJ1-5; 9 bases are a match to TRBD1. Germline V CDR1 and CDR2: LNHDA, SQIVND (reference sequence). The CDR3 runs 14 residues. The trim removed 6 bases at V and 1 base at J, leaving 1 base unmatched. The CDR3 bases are TGTGCCAGTAGGGACAGGGGAAGCAATCAGCCCCAGCATTTT. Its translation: CASRDRGSNQPQHF.

CDR3 nucleotides: TGTGCCACCAGCAGAGGGGGGCGGGAGGATCAGCCCCAGCATTTT. Protein product: CATSRGGREDQPQHF. V usage is TRBV15 and J usage is TRBJ1-5; TRBD1 might be the D (6 bases). The V end was cut by 1 base, the J end by 5 bases, with 12 bases between. Per germline, CDR1 LNHNV and CDR2 YYDKDF (reference sequence). The CDR3 consists of 15 residues.

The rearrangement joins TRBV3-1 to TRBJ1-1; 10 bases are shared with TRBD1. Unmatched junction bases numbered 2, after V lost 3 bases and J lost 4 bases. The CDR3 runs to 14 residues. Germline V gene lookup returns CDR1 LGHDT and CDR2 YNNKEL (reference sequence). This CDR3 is CASSQGQGSTEAFF. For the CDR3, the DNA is TGTGCCAGCAGCCAGGGACAGGGGAGCACTGAAGCTTTCTTT.

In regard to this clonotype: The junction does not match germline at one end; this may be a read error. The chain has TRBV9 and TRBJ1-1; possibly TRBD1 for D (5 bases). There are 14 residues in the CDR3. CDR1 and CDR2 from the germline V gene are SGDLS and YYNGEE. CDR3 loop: CVSNLGVTDTEAFF. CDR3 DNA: TGTGTCAGCAACCTAGGGGTAACGGACACTGAAGCTTTCTTT.

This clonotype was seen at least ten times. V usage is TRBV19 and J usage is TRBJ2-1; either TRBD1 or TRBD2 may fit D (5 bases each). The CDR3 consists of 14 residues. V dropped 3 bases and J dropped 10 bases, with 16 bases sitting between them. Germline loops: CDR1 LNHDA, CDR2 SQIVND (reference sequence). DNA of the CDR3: TGTGCCAGTAGTATCTTGGACGGTGGGGACGAGCAGTTCTTC. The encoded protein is CASSILDGGDEQFF.

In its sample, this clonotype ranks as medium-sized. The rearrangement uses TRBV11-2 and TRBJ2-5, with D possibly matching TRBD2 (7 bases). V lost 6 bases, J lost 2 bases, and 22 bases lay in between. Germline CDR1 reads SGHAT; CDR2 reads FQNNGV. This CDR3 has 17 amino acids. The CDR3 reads CASRQGPWGGLQETQYF. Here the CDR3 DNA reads TGTGCCAGCAGACAAGGTCCCTGGGGGGGCCTACAAGAGACCCAGTACTTC.

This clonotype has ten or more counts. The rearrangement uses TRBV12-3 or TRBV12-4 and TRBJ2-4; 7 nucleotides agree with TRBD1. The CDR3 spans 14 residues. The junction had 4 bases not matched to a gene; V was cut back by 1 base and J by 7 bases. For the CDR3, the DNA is TGTGCCAGCAGTTTAGAAGGGGGCTGGAACATTCAGTACTTC. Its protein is CASSLEGGWNIQYF.

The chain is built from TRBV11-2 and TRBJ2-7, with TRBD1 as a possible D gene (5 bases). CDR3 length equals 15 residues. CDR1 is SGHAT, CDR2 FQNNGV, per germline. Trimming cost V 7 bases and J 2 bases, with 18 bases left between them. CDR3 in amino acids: CASTISRGPTYEQYF. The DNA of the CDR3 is TGTGCCAGCACCATATCAAGGGGTCCAACCTACGAGCAGTACTTC. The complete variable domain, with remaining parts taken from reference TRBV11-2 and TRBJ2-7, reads EAGVAQSPRYKIIEKRQSVAFWCNPISGHATLYWYQQILGQGPKLLIQFQNNGVVDDSQLPKDRFSAERLKGVDSTLKIQPAKLEDSAVYLCASTISRGPTYEQYFGPGTRLTVT.

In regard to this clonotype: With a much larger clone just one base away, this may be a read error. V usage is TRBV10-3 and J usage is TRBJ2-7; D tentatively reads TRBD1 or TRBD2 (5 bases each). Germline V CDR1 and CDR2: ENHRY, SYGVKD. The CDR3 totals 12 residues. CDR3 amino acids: CAISAGTYKQYF. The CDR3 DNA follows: TGTGCCATCAGTGCCGGGACCTACAAGCAGTACTTC.

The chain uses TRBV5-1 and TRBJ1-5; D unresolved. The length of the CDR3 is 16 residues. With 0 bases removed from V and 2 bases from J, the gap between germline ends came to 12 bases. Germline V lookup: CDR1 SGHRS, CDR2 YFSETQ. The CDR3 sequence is CASSLEEGKGNQPQHF. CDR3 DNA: TGCGCCAGCAGCTTGGAGGAGGGAAAGGGCAATCAGCCCCAGCATTTT.

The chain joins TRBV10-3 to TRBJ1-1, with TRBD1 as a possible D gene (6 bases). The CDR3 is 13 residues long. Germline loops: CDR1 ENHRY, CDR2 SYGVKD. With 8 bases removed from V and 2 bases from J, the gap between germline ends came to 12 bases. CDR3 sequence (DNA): TGTGCCATCCAGGGGTTTGATAACACTGAAGCTTTCTTT. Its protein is CAIQGFDNTEAFF.

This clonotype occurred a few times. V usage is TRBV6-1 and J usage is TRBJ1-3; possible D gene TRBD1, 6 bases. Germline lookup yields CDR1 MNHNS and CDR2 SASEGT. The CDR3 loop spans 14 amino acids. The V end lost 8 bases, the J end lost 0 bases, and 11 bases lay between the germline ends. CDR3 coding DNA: TGTGCCAGCGAAGAGGGGGTCTCTGGAAACACCATATATTTT. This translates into CASEEGVSGNTIYF.

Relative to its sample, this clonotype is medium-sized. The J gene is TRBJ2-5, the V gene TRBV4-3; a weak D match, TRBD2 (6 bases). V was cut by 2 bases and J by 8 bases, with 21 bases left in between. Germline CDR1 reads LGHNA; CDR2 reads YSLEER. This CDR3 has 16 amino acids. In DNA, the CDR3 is TGCGCCAGCAGCCAAAATTTCGGGGGTGCTTTAGGAACCCAGTACTTC. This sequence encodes CASSQNFGGALGTQYF.